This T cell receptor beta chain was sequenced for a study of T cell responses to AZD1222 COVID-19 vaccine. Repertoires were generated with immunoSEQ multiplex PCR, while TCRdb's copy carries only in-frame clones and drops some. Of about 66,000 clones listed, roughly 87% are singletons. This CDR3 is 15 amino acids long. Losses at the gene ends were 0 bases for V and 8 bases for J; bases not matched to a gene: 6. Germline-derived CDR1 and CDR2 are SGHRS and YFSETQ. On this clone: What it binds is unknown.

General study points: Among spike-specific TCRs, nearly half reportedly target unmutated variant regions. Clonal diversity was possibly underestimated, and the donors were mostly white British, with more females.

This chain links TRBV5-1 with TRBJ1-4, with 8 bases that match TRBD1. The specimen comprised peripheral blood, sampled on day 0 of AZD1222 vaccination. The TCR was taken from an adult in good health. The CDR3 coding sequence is TGCGCCAGCAGCTTGGCAGGGGGCGGGGAGGAAAAACTGTTTTTT. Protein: CASSLAGGGEEKLFF.